The present T cell receptor (beta chain) was sequenced within a study of cytomegalovirus exposure and HLA in healthy donors. Notes on the study in general: Among the most significant clusters, several appeared linked to common viral pathogens in a later analysis.

With 60 Vbeta and 13 Jbeta primers, the PCR was carried out. Produced via immunoSEQ multiplex PCR; TCRdb's table is partial and in-frame only. This table has approximately 140,000 clones, 80% appearing once. In the case of this clone: What it recognizes is unknown.

The CDR3 runs to 14 residues. Germline loops: CDR1 MNHEY, CDR2 SMNVEV (reference sequence). Losses at the gene ends were 6 bases for V and 5 bases for J; bases not matched to a gene: 9. The sample taken for sequencing was PBMCs. The chain couples TRBV27 to TRBJ1-2, with 7 bases aligning to TRBD1. The receptor was isolated from a man between 25 and 39 years old in good health and CMV-seronegative. CDR3 loop: CASRPTGTEYGYTF. CDR3 DNA sequence: TGTGCCAGCAGGCCTACCGGGACAGAATATGGCTACACCTTC.